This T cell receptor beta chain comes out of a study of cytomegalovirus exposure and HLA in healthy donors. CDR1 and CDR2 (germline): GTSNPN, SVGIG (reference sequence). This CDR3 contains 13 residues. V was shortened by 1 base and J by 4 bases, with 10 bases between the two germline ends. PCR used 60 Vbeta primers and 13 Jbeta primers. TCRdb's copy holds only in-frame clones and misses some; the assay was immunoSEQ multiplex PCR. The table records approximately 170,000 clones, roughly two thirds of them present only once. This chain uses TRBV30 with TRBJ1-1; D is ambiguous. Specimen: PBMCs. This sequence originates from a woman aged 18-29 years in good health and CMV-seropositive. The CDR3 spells CAWSEGVGTEAFF. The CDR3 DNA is TGTGCCTGGAGTGAGGGAGTGGGCACTGAAGCTTTCTTT.